The 18 T cell receptor beta chains below all came from one sample that was sequenced in a study of long-term antiretroviral therapy in people with HIV. Running of the v3.0 immunoSEQ assay took place at survey level. Method: immunoSEQ multiplex PCR; TCRdb's copy keeps in-frame clones and lacks some. In the table there are around 29,000 clones, over 90% of which are singletons. Sequenced material: unsorted PBMCs, taken about 6.6 years after starting antiretroviral therapy. These TCRs come from a young man with HIV.

This clone was seen once. The chain combines TRBV18 with TRBJ1-3; 7 nucleotides match TRBD1. The germline V gene has CDR1 KGHSH and CDR2 LQKENI. This CDR3 spans 16 amino acids. V shed 2 bases, J shed 5 bases, and the junction held 9 bases outside the gene matches. DNA of the CDR3: TGTGCCAGCTCACCAACGGGACAGCAACTAAGAAACACCATATATTTT. As protein: CASSPTGQQLRNTIYF.

V and J are TRBV25-1 and TRBJ2-7; D not certain. This CDR3 region has 13 residues. CDR1 MGHDK and CDR2 SYGVNS come from the germline V gene. V was trimmed by 5 bases and J by 5 bases, leaving 13 bases between them. This CDR3 is CASSHQLPNEQYF. For the CDR3, the DNA is TGTGCCAGCAGTCACCAGTTGCCCAACGAGCAGTACTTC.

The V and J genes are TRBV5-4 and TRBJ2-5, with 7 bases that match TRBD1. The CDR3 covers 14 residues. CDR1 is SGHNT, CDR2 YYREEE, per germline (reference sequence). V gave up 0 bases and J gave up 4 bases; unmatched junction bases: 3. The CDR3 here is CASSLGQGVETQYF. DNA for the CDR3: TGTGCCAGCAGCTTGGGCCAGGGGGTAGAGACCCAGTACTTC.

The chain couples TRBV11-2 to TRBJ1-1; 7 nucleotides match TRBD1. Germline CDR1 and CDR2: SGHAT and FQNNGV. V trimming: 1 base; J trimming: 8 bases; junction bases outside the gene matches: 4. This CDR3 region has 13 residues. CDR3 amino acids: CASSLGDSFEAFF. The CDR3 DNA reads as TGTGCCAGCAGCTTAGGGGACAGCTTCGAAGCTTTCTTT.

This sequence joins TRBV7-4 and TRBJ2-3, with D hard to call. The CDR3 sequence is 14 residues long. Germline CDR1 and CDR2: SGHVT and SQSDAQ. V lost 4 bases and J lost 3, with 11 bases in between. The CDR3 coding sequence is TGTGCCAGCAGCTGCCAAGCAACAACAGATACGCAGTATTTT. Translated: CASSCQATTDTQYF.

V and J are TRBV4-2 and TRBJ1-1, with a weak D call TRBD1 (5 bases). The germline V and J ends were trimmed by 0 bases and 3 bases, with 14 bases remaining between them. CDR1 LGHNA and CDR2 YNFKEQ come from the germline V gene. The CDR3 totals 16 residues. CDR3 sequence reads: CASSQDSQGPYTEAFF. CDR3 sequence (DNA): TGTGCCAGCAGCCAAGATTCCCAGGGTCCGTACACTGAAGCTTTCTTT.

V and J are TRBV4-1 and TRBJ2-3; D is unresolved. The V gene lost 0 bases and the J gene lost 1 base, with 14 bases spanning the gap. This CDR3 has 17 residues. The germline V gene has CDR1 MGHRA and CDR2 YSYEKL. The CDR3 bases are TGCGCCAGCAGCCAAGAACCGGCTAACCTCCGCACAGATACGCAGTATTTT. Residues: CASSQEPANLRTDTQYF.

With respect to this clone: One junction end disagrees with the germline gene, perhaps due to a read error. This sequence joins TRBV7-7 and TRBJ2-1, with D possibly matching TRBD2 (5 bases). Germline lookup yields CDR1 SSHAT and CDR2 FNYEAQ (reference sequence). The CDR3 runs 15 residues. As DNA, the CDR3 is TGTGCTAGCAGTCAAGGACGGGGCTCCTACAATGAGCAGTTCTTC. The encoded protein is CASSQGRGSYNEQFF.

A word on this clone: This specimen includes other DNA sequences encoding the same CDR3. The CDR3 spells CASSPWDNEQFF. The CDR3 DNA reads as TGTGCCAGCAGTCCATGGGACAATGAGCAGTTCTTC. The chain carries TRBV7-9 and TRBJ2-1; D remains ambiguous. CDR1 and CDR2 from the germline V gene are SEHNR and FQNEAQ (reference sequence). V shed 6 bases and J shed 5 bases, with 8 bases lying between them. CDR3 size: 12 residues.

The rearrangement joins TRBV15 to TRBJ2-2, with 8 bases that match TRBD1. V gave up 1 base and J gave up 0 bases; unmatched junction bases: 7. Germline CDR1 LNHNV, CDR2 YYDKDF (reference sequence). The length of the CDR3 is 18 residues. Here the CDR3 DNA reads TGTGCCACCAGCAGAGGCCTCGGGACAGGCGCGAACACCGGGGAGCTGTTTTTT. Translated: CATSRGLGTGANTGELFF.

The J gene is TRBJ2-7, the V gene TRBV15; 9 nucleotides align to TRBD2. The CDR3 is 12 residues long. V lost 5 bases, J lost 6 bases, and 2 bases stayed unmatched. Germline V CDR1 and CDR2: LNHNV, YYDKDF (reference sequence). The chain's CDR3 is CATSAGGTEQYF. DNA of the CDR3: TGTGCCACCAGCGCGGGAGGGACCGAGCAGTACTTC.

J is TRBJ1-1 and V is TRBV5-1; 8 nucleotides line up with TRBD1. The CDR3 is made up of 14 amino acids. Germline V gives CDR1 SGHRS, CDR2 YFSETQ. Germline trimming cut 3 bases from V and 5 bases from J; bases unmatched to any gene: 6. CDR3 sequence (DNA): TGCGCCAGCAGCTCTCAGGGGGCGAGAACTGAAGCTTTCTTT. Encoded protein: CASSSQGARTEAFF. Full variable domain (outside the CDR3, taken from reference TRBV5-1 and TRBJ1-1): KAGVTQTPRYLIKTRGQQVTLSCSPISGHRSVSWYQQTPGQGLQFLFEYFSETQRNKGNFPGRFSGRQFSNSRSEMNVSTLELGDSALYLCASSSQGARTEAFFGQGTRLTVV.

In DNA, the CDR3 is TGTGCCAGCAGCCCGGGACAGAGAGAGACCCAGTACTTC. Its translation: CASSPGQRETQYF. This chain joins TRBV13 and TRBJ2-5; 7 nucleotides agree with TRBD1. CDR1 and CDR2 from the germline V gene are PRHDT and FYEKMQ (reference sequence). The V and J ends lost 5 bases and 4 bases, in that order; junction bases with no gene match: 4. The CDR3 runs to 13 residues.

This chain links TRBV15 with TRBJ2-7; 7 bases fit TRBD2. Per the germline V gene, CDR1 is LNHNV and CDR2 is YYDKDF (reference sequence). The CDR3 extends over 15 amino acids. The V and J ends lost 0 bases and 5 bases, in that order; junction bases with no gene match: 7. The CDR3 sequence: CATSRDPAGSNEQYF. The CDR3 DNA sequence: TGTGCCACCAGCAGAGATCCAGCGGGAAGCAACGAGCAGTACTTC.

V usage is TRBV4-3 and J usage is TRBJ2-7; 8 nucleotides match TRBD1. V gave up 1 base and J gave up 6 bases; unmatched junction bases: 11. This CDR3 spans 16 amino acids. The germline V gene encodes CDR1 LGHNA and CDR2 YSLEER. The CDR3 protein is CASSQVLQWTGSEQYF. CDR3 nucleotide sequence: TGCGCCAGCAGCCAAGTATTGCAATGGACAGGGAGCGAGCAGTACTTC.

The chain has TRBV4-2 and TRBJ2-3; 10 bases agree with TRBD2. Losses at the gene ends were 4 bases for V and 0 bases for J; bases not matched to a gene: 19. Looked up from germline, CDR1 is LGHNA and CDR2 is YNFKEQ. This CDR3 is built from 21 residues. The CDR3 nucleotides read TGTGCCAGCAGCCGATCAAGACGGAGCTTAGCGGGGGGAAAAAGCACAGATACGCAGTATTTT. Residues: CASSRSRRSLAGGKSTDTQYF.

The V and J genes are TRBV15 and TRBJ1-4; D is uncertain. The ends were cut back, 2 bases at V and 8 bases at J, with 6 bases in the middle. The germline V gene has CDR1 LNHNV and CDR2 YYDKDF (reference sequence). CDR3 size: 12 residues. The CDR3 sequence: CATSRMREKLFF. CDR3 bases: TGTGCCACCAGCAGAATGAGGGAAAAACTGTTTTTT.

The chain uses TRBV19 and TRBJ2-3; D gene uncertain. The CDR3 is 15 residues long. CDR1 LNHDA and CDR2 SQIVND come from the germline V gene (reference sequence). V lost 1 base to trimming and J lost 0 bases, with 8 bases between them. This CDR3 reads CASSIGSRSTDTQYF. The CDR3 coding sequence is TGTGCCAGTAGTATAGGCTCCCGTAGCACAGATACGCAGTATTTT.